This T cell receptor beta chain was sequenced for a study of graft-versus-host responses after intestinal transplantation. Study as a whole: Anti-thymocyte globulin induction preceded 2 to 4 years of tacrolimus and steroid maintenance in all recipients.

Whole-study findings and limits: Early post-transplant declines in HvG were associated with peak levels of circulating GvH clones.

Clones were sequenced by immunoSEQ multiplex PCR, and TCRdb holds only the in-frame ones, with some missing. Altogether about 94,000 clones are present, roughly 91% being singletons, with the ten largest covering about 0.45%. About this clone itself: Antigen unknown.

Sequencing used unstimulated CD8+ T cells sorted from spleen or lymph node cells, obtained before intestinal transplant. The TCR was taken from a human donor who received an intestinal transplant.

This chain's CDR3 is CASSQQGGDQPQHF. CDR3 coding DNA: TGTGCCAGCAGTCAACAGGGGGGTGATCAGCCCCAGCATTTT. The V gene is TRBV2, the J gene TRBJ1-5, with 8 positions matching TRBD1. V dropped 5 bases and J dropped 5; count of bases not matched to a gene: 5. Germline assignment: CDR1 SNHLY and CDR2 FYNNEI. This CDR3 comprises 14 residues. The entire variable domain, with the rest obtained from reference TRBV2 and TRBJ1-5, is as follows: EPEVTQTPSHQVTQMGQEVILRCVPISNHLYFYWYRQILGQKVEFLVSFYNNEISEKSEIFDDQFSVERPDGSNFTLKIRSTKLEDSAMYFCASSQQGGDQPQHFGDGTRLSIL.